The clone carrying this T cell receptor (beta chain) was observed a handful of times. Its antigen remains unidentified. These data come from a study of CD8 T cells in ankylosing spondylitis. Germline V CDR1 and CDR2: SQVTM, ANQGSEA. The CDR3 runs 19 residues. The trim removed 4 bases at V and 2 bases at J, leaving 17 bases unmatched. Broader study findings: A motif in TCR beta, a set of 8 or 9 highly homologous variants, appeared characteristic of ankylosing spondylitis blood.

Via MiXCR, TCRdb re-called the 5' RACE reads, giving one row per CDR3 protein. The sample includes approximately 300,000 distinct CDR3 sequences, 7.5% to 9% of them seen just once. The sequencing sample was made of blood, either unsorted or a sorted T cell fraction (not recorded which). V is TRBV29-1 and J is TRBJ2-7; 13 bases line up with TRBD2. The sequence came from a male donor with ankylosing spondylitis. CDR3: CSVARTSGSIRNPTYEQYF. CDR3 in DNA: TGCAGCGTTGCCCGGACTAGCGGGAGCATCCGAAACCCAACCTACGAGCAGTACTTC.